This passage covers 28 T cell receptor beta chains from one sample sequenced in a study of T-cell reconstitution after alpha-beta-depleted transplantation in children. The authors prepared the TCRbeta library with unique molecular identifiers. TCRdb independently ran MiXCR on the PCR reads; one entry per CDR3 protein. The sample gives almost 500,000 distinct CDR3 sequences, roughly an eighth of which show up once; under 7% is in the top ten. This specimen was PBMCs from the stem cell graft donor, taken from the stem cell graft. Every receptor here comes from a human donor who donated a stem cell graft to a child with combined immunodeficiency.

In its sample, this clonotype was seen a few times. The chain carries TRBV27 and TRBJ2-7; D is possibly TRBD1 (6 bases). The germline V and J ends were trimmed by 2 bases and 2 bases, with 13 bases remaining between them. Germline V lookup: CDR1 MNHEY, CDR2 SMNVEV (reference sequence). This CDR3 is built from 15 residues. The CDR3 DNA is TGTGCCAGCAGTTTAGATCCCAGGACAGCCTACGAGCAGTACTTC. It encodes CASSLDPRTAYEQYF.

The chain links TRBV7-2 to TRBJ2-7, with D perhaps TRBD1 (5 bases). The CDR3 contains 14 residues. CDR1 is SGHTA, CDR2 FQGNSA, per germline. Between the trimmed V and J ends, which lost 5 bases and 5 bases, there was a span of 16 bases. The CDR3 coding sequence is TGTGCCAGCAGCCCCAGGGCAGGGATGCACGAGCAGTACTTC. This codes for CASSPRAGMHEQYF.

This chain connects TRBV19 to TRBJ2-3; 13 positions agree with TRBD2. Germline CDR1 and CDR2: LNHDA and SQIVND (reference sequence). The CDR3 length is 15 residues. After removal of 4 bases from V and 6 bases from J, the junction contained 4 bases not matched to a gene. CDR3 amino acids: CASSTGLAGPDTQYF. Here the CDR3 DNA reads TGTGCCAGTAGTACGGGACTAGCGGGGCCCGATACGCAGTATTTT.

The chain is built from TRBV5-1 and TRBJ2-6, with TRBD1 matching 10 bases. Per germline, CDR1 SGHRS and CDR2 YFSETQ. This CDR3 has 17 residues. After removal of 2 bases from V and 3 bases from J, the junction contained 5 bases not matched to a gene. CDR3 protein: CASSFGTGAYGANVLTF. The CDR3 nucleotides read TGCGCCAGCAGCTTTGGGACAGGGGCTTATGGGGCCAACGTCCTGACTTTC.

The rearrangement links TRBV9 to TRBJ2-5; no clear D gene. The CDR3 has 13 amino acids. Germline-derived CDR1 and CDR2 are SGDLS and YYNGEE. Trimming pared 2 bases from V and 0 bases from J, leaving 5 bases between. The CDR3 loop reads CASSVGNQETQYF. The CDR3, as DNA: TGTGCCAGCAGCGTGGGCAACCAAGAGACCCAGTACTTC.

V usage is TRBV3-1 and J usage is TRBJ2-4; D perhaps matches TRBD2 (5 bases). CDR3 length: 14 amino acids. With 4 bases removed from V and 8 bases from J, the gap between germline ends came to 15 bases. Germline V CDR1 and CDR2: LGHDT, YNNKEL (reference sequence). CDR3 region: CASSPHGMGDIQYF. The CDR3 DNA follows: TGTGCCAGCAGCCCCCACGGGATGGGAGACATTCAGTACTTC.

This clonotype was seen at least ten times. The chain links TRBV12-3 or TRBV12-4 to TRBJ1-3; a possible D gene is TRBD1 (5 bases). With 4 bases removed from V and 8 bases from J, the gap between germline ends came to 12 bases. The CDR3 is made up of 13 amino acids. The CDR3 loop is CASSSQGRDTIYF. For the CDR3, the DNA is TGTGCCAGCAGTTCCCAGGGCCGGGACACCATATATTTT.

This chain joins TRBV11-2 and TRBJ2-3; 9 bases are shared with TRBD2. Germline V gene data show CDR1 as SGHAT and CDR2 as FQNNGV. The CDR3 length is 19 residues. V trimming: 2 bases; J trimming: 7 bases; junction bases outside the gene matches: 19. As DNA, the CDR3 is TGTGCCAGCAGCTTACCAGTCGGGAGGGGACTAGCCCGGGGCCATACGCAGTATTTT. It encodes CASSLPVGRGLARGHTQYF.

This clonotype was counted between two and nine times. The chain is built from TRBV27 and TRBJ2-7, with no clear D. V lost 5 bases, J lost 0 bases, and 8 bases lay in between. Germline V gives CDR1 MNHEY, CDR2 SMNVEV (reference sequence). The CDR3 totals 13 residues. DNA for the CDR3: TGTGCCAGCAGTATTAGGATCTCCTACGAGCAGTACTTC. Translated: CASSIRISYEQYF.

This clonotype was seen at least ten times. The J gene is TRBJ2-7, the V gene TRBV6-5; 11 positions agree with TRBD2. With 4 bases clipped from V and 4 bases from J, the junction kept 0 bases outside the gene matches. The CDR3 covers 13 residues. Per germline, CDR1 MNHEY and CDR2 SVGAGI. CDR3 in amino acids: CASSWTSGYEQYF. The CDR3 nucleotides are TGTGCCAGCAGTTGGACTAGCGGGTACGAGCAGTACTTC.

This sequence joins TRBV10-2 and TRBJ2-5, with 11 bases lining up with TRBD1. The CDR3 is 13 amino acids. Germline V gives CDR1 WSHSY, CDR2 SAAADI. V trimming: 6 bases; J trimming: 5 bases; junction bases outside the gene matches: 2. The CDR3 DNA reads TGCGCCAGCAGGGACAGGGGGCCCGAGACCCAGTACTTC. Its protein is CASRDRGPETQYF.

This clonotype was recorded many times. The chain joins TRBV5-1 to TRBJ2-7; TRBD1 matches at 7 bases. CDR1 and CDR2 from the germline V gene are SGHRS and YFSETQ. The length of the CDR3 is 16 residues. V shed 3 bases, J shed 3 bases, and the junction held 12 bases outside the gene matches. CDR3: CASSWGTGDLGYEQYF. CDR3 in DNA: TGCGCCAGCAGCTGGGGCACAGGGGATTTGGGCTACGAGCAGTACTTC.

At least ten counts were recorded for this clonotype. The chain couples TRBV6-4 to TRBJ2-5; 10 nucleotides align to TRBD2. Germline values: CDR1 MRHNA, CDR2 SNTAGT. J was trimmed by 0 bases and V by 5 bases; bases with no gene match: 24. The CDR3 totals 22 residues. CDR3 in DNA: TGTGCCAGCAGTACGATCACAATTCCCGGGACTAGCGAATCGTTGTACCAAGAGACCCAGTACTTC. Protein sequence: CASSTITIPGTSESLYQETQYF.

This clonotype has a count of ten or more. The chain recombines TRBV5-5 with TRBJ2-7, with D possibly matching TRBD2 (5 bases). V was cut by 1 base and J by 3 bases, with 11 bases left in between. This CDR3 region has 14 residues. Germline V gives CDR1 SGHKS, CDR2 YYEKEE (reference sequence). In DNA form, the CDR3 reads TGTGCCAGCAGCTTGTATCGGGGAATCTACGAGCAGTACTTC. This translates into CASSLYRGIYEQYF.

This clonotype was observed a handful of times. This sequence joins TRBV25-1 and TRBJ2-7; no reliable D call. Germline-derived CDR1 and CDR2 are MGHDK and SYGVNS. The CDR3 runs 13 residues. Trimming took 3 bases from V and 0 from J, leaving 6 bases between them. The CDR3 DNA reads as TGTGCCAGCAGTGACCCAGTCTCCTACGAGCAGTACTTC. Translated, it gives CASSDPVSYEQYF.

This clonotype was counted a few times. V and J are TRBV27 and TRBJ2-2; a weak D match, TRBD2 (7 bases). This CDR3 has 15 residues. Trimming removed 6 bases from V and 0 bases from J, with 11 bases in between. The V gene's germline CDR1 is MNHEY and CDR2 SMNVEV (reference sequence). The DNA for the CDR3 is TGTGCCAGCAGAAAGGGGGGGGCGAACACCGGGGAGCTGTTTTTT. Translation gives CASRKGGANTGELFF.

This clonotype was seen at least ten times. The CDR3 sequence is CATSRDGGEKLFF. The DNA of the CDR3 is TGTGCCACCAGCAGAGATGGGGGAGAAAAACTGTTTTTT. This chain joins TRBV15 and TRBJ1-4; a possible D gene is TRBD1 (5 bases). V was shortened by 0 bases and J by 8 bases, with 7 bases between the two germline ends. The length of the CDR3 is 13 residues. The germline V gene encodes CDR1 LNHNV and CDR2 YYDKDF (reference sequence).

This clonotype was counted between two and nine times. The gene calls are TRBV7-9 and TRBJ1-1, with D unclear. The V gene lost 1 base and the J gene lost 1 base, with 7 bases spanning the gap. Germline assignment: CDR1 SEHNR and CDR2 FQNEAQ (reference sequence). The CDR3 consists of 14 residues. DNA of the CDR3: TGTGCCAGCAGCTTAGATGCGGGGAACACTGAAGCTTTCTTT. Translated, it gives CASSLDAGNTEAFF.

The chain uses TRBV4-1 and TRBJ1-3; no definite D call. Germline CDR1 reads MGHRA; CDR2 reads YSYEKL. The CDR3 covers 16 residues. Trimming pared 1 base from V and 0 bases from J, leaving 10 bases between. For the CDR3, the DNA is TGCGCCAGCAGCCAAGGGGTGACCTACTCTGGAAACACCATATATTTT. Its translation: CASSQGVTYSGNTIYF.

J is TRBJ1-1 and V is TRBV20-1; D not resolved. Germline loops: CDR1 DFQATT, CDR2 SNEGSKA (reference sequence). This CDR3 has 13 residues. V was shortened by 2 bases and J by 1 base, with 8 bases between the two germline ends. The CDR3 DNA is TGCAGTGCTAGAAGCCACCCGAACACTGAAGCTTTCTTT. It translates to CSARSHPNTEAFF.

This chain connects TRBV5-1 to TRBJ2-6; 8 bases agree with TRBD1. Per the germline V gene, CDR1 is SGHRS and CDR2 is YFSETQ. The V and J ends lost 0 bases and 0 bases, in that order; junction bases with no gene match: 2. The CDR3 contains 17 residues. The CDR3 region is CASSLGTGGSGANVLTF. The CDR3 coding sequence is TGCGCCAGCAGCTTGGGAACAGGGGGCTCTGGGGCCAACGTCCTGACTTTC.

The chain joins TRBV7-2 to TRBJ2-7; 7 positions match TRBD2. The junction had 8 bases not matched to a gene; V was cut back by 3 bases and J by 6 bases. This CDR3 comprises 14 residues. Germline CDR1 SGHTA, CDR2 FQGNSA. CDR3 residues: CASSFGTTPTEQYF. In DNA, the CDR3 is TGTGCCAGCAGCTTCGGGACTACTCCCACCGAGCAGTACTTC. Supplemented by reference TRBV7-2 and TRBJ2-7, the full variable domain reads GAGVSQSPSNKVTEKGKDVELRCDPISGHTALYWYRQSLGQGLEFLIYFQGNSAPDKSGLPSDRFSAERTGGSVSTLTIQRTQQEDSAVYLCASSFGTTPTEQYFGPGTRLTVT.

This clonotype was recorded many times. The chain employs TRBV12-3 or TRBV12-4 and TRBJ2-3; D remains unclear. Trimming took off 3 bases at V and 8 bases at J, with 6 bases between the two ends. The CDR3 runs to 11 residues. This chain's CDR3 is CASSLSSTQYF. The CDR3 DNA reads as TGTGCCAGCAGTTTGAGTAGTACGCAGTATTTT.

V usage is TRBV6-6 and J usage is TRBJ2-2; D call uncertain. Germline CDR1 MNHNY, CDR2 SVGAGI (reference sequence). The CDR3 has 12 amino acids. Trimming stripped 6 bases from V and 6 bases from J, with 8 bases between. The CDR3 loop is CASRSLSGELFF. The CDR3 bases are TGTGCCAGCAGGTCCTTATCCGGGGAGCTGTTTTTT.

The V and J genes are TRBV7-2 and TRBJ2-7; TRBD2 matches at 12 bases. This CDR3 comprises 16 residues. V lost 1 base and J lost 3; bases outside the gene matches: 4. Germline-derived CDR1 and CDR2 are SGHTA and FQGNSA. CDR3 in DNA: TGTGCCAGCAGCTTAGGGCTAGCGGGAGGGTACTACGAGCAGTACTTC. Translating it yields CASSLGLAGGYYEQYF.

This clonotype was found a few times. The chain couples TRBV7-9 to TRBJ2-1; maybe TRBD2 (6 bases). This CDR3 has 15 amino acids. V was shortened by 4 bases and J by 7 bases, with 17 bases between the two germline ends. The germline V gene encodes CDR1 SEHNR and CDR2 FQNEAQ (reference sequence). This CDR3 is CASSYRGRLWNEQFF. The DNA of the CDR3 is TGTGCCAGCAGCTACCGGGGGAGATTATGGAATGAGCAGTTCTTC.

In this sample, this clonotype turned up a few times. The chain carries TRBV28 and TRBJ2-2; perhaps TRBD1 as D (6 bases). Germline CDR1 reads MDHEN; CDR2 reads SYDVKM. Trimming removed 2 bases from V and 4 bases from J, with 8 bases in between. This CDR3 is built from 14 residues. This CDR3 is CASSLGQLTGELFF. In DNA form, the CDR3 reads TGTGCCAGCAGTTTAGGACAGCTCACCGGGGAGCTGTTTTTT. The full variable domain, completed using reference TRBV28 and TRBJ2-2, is DVKVTQSSRYLVKRTGEKVFLECVQDMDHENMFWYRQDPGLGLRLIYFSYDVKMKEKGDIPEGYSVSREKKERFSLILESASTNQTSMYLCASSLGQLTGELFFGEGSRLTVL.

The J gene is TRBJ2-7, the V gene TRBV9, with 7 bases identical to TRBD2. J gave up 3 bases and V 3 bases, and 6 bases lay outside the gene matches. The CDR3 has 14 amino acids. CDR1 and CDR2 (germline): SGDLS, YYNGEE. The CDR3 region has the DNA TGTGCCAGCAGCGCGGGGGGTAGAAGCTACGAGCAGTACTTC. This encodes CASSAGGRSYEQYF.